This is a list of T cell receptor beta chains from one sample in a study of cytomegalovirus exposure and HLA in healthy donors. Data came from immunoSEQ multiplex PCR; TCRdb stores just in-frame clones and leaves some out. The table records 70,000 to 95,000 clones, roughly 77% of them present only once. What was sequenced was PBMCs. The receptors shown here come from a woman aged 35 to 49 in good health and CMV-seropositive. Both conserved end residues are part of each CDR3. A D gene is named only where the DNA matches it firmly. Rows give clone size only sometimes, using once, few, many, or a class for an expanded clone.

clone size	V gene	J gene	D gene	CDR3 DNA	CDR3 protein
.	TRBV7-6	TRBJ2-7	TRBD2	TGTGCCAGCAGCCTGACGGGACTAGCGGGGGGATCCACTTCCTACGAGCAGTACTTC	CASSLTGLAGGSTSYEQYF
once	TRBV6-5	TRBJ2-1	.	TGTGCCAGCAGGACAGGTTACAATGAGCAGTTCTTC	CASRTGYNEQFF
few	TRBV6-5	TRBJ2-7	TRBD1	TGTGCCAGCAGTTCCTATAGGGGACAGGATCTCTACGAGCAGTACTTC	CASSSYRGQDLYEQYF
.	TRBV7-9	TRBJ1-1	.	TGTGCCAGCAGCCGAGGCTACACTGAAGCTTTCTTT	CASSRGYTEAFF
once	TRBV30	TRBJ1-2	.	TGTGCCGGACTACAGGCTTTCGTCTATGGCTACACCTTC	CAGLQAFVYGYTF
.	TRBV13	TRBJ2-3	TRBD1	TGTGCCAGCAGCCCATACGGACAGGGCACAGATACGCAGTATTTT	CASSPYGQGTDTQYF
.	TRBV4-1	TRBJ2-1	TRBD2	TGCGCCAGCAGCAGGGGAGCGGGGAGCTCCTACAATGAGCAGTTCTTC	CASSRGAGSSYNEQFF
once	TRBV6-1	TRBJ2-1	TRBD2	TGTGCCAGCAGTGAAGCGGGGGGGAAGTTTTATGAGCAGTTCTTC	CASSEAGGKFYEQFF
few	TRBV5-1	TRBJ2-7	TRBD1	TGCGCCAGCAGGTCCGACAGGGTGGTGGGGGAGCAGTACTTC	CASRSDRVVGEQYF
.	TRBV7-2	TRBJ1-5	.	TGTGCCAGCAGCCCCGTTTGGACAGCTTATAGCAATCAGCCCCAGCATTTT	CASSPVWTAYSNQPQHF
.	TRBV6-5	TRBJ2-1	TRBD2	TGTGCCAGCAGTTACTCGATTCTAGCGGTCTACAATGAGCAGTTCTTC	CASSYSILAVYNEQFF
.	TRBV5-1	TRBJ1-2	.	TGCGCCAGCAGCTTGGAGGGGTATAACTATGGCTACACCTTC	CASSLEGYNYGYTF
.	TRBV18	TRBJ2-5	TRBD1	TGTGCCAGCTTTCGAAACAGGGGAGAGACCCAGTACTTC	CASFRNRGETQYF
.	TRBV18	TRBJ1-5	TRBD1	TGTGCCAGCTCACCGGACAGGGATAGCAATCAGCCCCAGCATTTT	CASSPDRDSNQPQHF
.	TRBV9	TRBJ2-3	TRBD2	TGTGCCAGCAGCGTACGCGGGAGTCGAGCAGATACGCAGTATTTT	CASSVRGSRADTQYF
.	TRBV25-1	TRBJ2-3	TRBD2	TGTGCCAGCAGACTAGCGGGAGGGAGCACAGATACGCAGTATTTT	CASRLAGGSTDTQYF
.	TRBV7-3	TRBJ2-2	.	TGTGCCAGCAGCTTAAGAGGCGGGGAGCTGTTTTTT	CASSLRGGELFF
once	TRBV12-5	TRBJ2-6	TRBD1	TGTGCTAGTGGTTTGACTTTGACAGGGACGAGCTCTGGGGCCAACGTCCTGACTTTC	CASGLTLTGTSSGANVLTF
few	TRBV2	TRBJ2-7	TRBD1	TGTGCCAGCAGTGAAGCTAGACAGGGGGCTTACGAGCAGTACTTC	CASSEARQGAYEQYF
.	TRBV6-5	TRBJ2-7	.	TGTGCCAGCAGCTACGGATTTAGCGGCGACTCCTACGAGCAGTACTTC	CASSYGFSGDSYEQYF
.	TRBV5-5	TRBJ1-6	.	TGTGCCAGCAGCTTGGACGGACAGAGAAATTCACCCCTCCACTTT	CASSLDGQRNSPLHF
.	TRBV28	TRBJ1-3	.	TGTGCCAGCAGTTTATCCCCTGGGCAATCTGGAAACACCATATATTTT	CASSLSPGQSGNTIYF
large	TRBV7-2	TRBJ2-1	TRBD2	TGTGCCAGCAGAGAGGCGGGAGATCTCAATGAGCAGTTCTTC	CASREAGDLNEQFF
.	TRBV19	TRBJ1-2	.	TGTGCCAGTACCCCCGGGGGCTATGGCTACACCTTC	CASTPGGYGYTF
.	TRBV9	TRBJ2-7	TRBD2	TGTGCCAGCAGCGTAGGAGCGGGAGTCCCTTACGAGCAGTACTTC	CASSVGAGVPYEQYF
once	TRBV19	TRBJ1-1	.	TGTGCCACCACAATAGGGAGACAGGCGAACACTGAAGCTTTCTTT	CATTIGRQANTEAFF
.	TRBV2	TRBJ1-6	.	TGTGCCAGCAGTGCTGACAGTACACCCCTCCACTTT	CASSADSTPLHF
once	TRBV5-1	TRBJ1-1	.	TGCGCCAGCAGTGTCGAGGGCCGCATGAACACTGAAGCTTTCTTT	CASSVEGRMNTEAFF
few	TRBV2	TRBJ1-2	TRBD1	TGTGCCAGCAGTGAAACCGGGACAGGGTTTGGCTACACCTTC	CASSETGTGFGYTF
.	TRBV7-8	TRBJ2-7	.	TGTGCCAGCAGCTTCAGACTAGACGCCTCCTACGAGCAGTACTTC	CASSFRLDASYEQYF
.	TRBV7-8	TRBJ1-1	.	TGTGCCAGCAGCTCACTCCTCCCCCCCGCGGCTTTCTTT	CASSSLLPPAAFF
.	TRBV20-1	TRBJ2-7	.	TGCAGTGCTCGACTAGTCGGCGAGCAGTACTTC	CSARLVGEQYF
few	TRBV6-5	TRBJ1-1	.	TGTGCCAGCAGTCCTCCAGGAGGGAACACTGAAGCTTTCTTT	CASSPPGGNTEAFF
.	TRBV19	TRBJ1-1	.	TGTGCCAGTAGTATCAACGGCAATGAGAGGGCCACTGAAGCTTTCTTT	CASSINGNERATEAFF
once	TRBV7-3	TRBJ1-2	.	TGTGCCAGCAGCCCCCAGGCCCAGGTTGGGGGGGTGGGCTACACCTTC	CASSPQAQVGGVGYTF
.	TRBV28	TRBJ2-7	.	TGTGCCAGCAGTTCCCCGGCTCCAGGGGATGGGTCGTCCTACGAGCAGTACTTC	CASSSPAPGDGSSYEQYF
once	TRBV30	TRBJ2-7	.	TGTGCCTGGAGTGTTCAGGGTGCTGAGCAGTACTTC	CAWSVQGAEQYF
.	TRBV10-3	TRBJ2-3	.	TGTGCCATCAGATCCGACAGAACACTCACAGATACGCAGTATTTT	CAIRSDRTLTDTQYF
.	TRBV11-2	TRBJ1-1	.	TGTGCCAGCAGCCCCAAAGACAGGAACACTGAAGCTTTCTTT	CASSPKDRNTEAFF
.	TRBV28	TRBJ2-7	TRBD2	TGTGCCAGCAGTACTAGCGGGAGTTACTACGAGCAGTACTTC	CASSTSGSYYEQYF
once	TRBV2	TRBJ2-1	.	TGTGCCAGCAGTGACGGCAGGGGTTCCTACAATGAGCAGTTCTTC	CASSDGRGSYNEQFF
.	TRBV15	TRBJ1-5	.	TGTGCCACCAGCAGAGGGGGACAATTTAGCAATCAGCCCCAGCATTTT	CATSRGGQFSNQPQHF
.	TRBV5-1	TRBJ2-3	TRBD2	TGCGCCAGCTGCCAGCGGGGGGTAAGCACAGATACGCAGTATTTT	CASCQRGVSTDTQYF
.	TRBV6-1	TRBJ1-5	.	TGTGCCAGCAGTGGAGATCAGCCCCAGCATTTT	CASSGDQPQHF
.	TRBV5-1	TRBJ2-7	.	TGCGCCAGCAGCTTGGCTGGGTCCGGGAGCATCGAGCAGTACTTC	CASSLAGSGSIEQYF
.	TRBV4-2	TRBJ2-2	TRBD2	TGTGCCAGCAGCCAAGAAGGACTAGCGGATTCCGGGGAGCTGTTTTTT	CASSQEGLADSGELFF
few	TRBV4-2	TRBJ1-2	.	TGTGCCAGCAGCCAAGAAGACAGGCAGAACTATGGCTACACCTTC	CASSQEDRQNYGYTF
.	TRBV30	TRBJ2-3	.	TGTGCCTGGAGTGTACATTGGGGGGACGGAGTCACAGATACGCAGTATTTT	CAWSVHWGDGVTDTQYF